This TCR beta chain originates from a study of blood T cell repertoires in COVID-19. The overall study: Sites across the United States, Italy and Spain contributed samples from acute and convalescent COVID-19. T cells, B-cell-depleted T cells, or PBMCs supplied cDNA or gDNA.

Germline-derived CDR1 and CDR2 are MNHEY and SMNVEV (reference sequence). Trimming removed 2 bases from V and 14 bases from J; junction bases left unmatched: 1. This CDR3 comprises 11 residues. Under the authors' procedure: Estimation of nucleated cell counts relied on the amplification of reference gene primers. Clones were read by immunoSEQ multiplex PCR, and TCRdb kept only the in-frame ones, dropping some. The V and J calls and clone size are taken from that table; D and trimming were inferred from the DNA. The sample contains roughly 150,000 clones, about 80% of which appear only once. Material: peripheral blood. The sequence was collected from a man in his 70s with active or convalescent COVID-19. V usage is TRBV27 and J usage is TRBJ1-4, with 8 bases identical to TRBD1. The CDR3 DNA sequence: TGTGCCAGCAGTTTAGGGGACAGGCTGTTTTTT. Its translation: CASSLGDRLFF.